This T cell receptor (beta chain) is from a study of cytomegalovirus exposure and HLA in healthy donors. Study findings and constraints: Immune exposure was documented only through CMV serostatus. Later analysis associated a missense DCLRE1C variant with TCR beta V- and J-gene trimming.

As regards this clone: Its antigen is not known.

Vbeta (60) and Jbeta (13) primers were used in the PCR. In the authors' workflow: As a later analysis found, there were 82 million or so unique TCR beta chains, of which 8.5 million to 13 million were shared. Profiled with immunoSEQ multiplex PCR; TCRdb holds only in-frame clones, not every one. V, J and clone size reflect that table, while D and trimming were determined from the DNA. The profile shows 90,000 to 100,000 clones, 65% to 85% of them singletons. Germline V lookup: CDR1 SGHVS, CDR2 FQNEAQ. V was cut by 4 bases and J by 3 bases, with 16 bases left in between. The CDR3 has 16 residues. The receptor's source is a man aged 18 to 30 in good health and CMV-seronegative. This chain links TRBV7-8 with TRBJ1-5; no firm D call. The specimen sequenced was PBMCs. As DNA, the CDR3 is TGTGCCAGCAGCTATGGGCTCGGGAGACTCAATCAGCCCCAGCATTTT. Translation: CASSYGLGRLNQPQHF.